The sequence of this T cell receptor (beta chain) was determined in a study of T cell repertoires in cytomegalovirus infection. Study overall: CMV infection plus the matching HLA type was flagged by public TCR beta signatures.

Of note for this clonotype: Its antigen is undetermined. A read error may produce the germline difference seen at one junction end.

The germline V gene has CDR1 SGHTA and CDR2 FQGTGA. This CDR3 comprises 14 residues. TCRdb passed the reads through MiXCR, listing each CDR3 protein once. The sample has 150,000 to 200,000 distinct CDR3 sequences, around 15% seen once. Study outcomes and limitations: Within the response measured ex vivo, HLA-C-restricted CMV-specific TCR beta clonotypes were dominant.

The sequence derives from a human donor in good health (CMV status not recorded). Some clones in this sample may be carry-over from other donors' samples. The rearrangement links TRBV7-3 to TRBJ1-2; D possibly corresponds to TRBD1 (6 bases). Sequenced: PBMCs. As DNA, the CDR3 is TGTGCCAGCAGCTTAGCCAGGGGTAACCATGGCTACACCTTC. Amino acids: CASSLARGNHGYTF. Together with reference TRBV7-3 and TRBJ1-2, the CDR3 gives the full variable domain: GAGVSQTPSNKVTEKGKYVELRCDPISGHTALYWYRQSLGQGPEFLIYFQGTGAADDSGLPNDRFFAVRPEGSVSTLKIQRTERGDSAVYLCASSLARGNHGYTFGSGTRLTVV.